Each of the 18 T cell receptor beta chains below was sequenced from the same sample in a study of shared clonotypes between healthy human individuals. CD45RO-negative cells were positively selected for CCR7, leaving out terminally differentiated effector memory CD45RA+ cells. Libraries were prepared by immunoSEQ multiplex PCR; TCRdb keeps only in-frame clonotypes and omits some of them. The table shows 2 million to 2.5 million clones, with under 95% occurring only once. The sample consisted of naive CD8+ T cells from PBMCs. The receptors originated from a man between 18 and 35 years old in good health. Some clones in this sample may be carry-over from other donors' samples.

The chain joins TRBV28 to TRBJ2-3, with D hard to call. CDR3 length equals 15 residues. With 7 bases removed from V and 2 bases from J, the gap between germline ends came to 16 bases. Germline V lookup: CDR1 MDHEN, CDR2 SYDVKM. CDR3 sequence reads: CASTQSTSYTDTQYF. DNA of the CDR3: TGTGCCAGCACTCAGTCAACGAGCTACACAGATACGCAGTATTTT.

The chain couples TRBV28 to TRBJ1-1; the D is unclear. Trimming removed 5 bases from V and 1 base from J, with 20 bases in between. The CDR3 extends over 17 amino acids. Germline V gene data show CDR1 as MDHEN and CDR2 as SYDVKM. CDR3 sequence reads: CASSPIPHGVWNTEAFF. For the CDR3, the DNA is TGTGCCAGCAGTCCTATCCCCCACGGAGTTTGGAACACTGAAGCTTTCTTT.

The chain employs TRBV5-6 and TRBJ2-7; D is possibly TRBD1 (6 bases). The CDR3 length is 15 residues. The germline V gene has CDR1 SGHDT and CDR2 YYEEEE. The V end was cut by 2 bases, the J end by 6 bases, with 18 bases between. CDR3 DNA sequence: TGTGCCAGCAGCTTTTCCGGGACACGCACCAGCGAGCAGTACTTC. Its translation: CASSFSGTRTSEQYF.

The CDR3 DNA sequence: TGTGCCTGGAGTGTAAGGGGAACCGGATCCTACGAGCAGTACTTC. Protein sequence: CAWSVRGTGSYEQYF. The J gene is TRBJ2-7, the V gene TRBV30, with D possibly being TRBD1 (5 bases). V dropped 0 bases and J dropped 1 base, with 13 bases sitting between them. The CDR3 totals 15 residues. Germline loops: CDR1 GTSNPN, CDR2 SVGIG (reference sequence).

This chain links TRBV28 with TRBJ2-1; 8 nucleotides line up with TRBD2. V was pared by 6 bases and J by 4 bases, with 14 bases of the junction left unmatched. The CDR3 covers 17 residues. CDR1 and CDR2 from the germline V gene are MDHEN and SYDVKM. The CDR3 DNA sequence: TGTGCCAGCAGCTATAGCGGGACGGAGAAGGTTTACAATGAGCAGTTCTTC. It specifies CASSYSGTEKVYNEQFF.

The CDR3 coding sequence is TGTGCCAGCAGGACCGGGACTAGCGGGAGCTACGAGCAGTACTTC. The encoded protein is CASRTGTSGSYEQYF. V and J are TRBV28 and TRBJ2-7; 14 nucleotides agree with TRBD2. The V segment lost 6 bases and the J segment 3 bases; nucleotides outside the gene matches: 4. The germline V gene encodes CDR1 MDHEN and CDR2 SYDVKM. This CDR3 contains 15 residues.

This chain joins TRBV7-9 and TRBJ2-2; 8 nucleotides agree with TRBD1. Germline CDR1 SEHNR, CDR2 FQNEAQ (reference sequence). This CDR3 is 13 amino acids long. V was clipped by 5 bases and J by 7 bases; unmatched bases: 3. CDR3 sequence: CASSITGGGELFF. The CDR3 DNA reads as TGTGCCAGCAGCATAACAGGGGGCGGGGAGCTGTTTTTT.

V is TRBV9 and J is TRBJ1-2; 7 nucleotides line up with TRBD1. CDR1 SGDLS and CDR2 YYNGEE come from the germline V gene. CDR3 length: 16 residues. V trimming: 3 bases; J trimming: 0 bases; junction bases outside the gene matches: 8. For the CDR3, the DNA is TGTGCCAGCAGCGCCAACAGGGGTTCGACTAACTATGGCTACACCTTC. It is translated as CASSANRGSTNYGYTF. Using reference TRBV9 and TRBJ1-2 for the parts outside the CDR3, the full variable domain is DSGVTQTPKHLITATGQRVTLRCSPRSGDLSVYWYQQSLDQGLQFLIQYYNGEERAKGNILERFSAQQFPDLHSELNLSSLELGDSALYFCASSANRGSTNYGYTFGSGTRLTVV.

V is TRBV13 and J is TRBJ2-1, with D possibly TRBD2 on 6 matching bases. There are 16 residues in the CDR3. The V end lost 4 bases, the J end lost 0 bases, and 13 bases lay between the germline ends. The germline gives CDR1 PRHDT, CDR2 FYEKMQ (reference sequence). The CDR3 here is CASSSAPGSSYNEQFF. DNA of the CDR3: TGTGCCAGCAGCTCCGCACCCGGGAGCTCCTACAATGAGCAGTTCTTC.

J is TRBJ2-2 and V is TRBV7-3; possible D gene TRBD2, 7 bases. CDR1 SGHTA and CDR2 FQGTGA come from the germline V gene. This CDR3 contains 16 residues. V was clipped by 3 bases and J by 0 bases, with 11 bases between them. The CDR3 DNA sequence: TGTGCCAGCAGCTTCCGCGGGGGCGCGAACACCGGGGAGCTGTTTTTT. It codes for CASSFRGGANTGELFF.

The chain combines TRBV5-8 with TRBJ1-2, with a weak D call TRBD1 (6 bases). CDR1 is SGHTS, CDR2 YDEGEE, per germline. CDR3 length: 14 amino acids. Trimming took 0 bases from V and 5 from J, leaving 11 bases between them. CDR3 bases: TGTGCCAGCAGCTTGGAGACAGGACAGTATGGCTACACCTTC. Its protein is CASSLETGQYGYTF.

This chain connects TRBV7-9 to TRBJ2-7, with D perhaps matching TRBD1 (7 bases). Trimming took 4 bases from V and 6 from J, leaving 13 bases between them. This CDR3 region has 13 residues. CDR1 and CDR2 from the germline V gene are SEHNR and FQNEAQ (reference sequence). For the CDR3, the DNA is TGTGCCAGCAGCTCGGGGGACAGCTCCGAGCAGTACTTC. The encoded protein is CASSSGDSSEQYF.

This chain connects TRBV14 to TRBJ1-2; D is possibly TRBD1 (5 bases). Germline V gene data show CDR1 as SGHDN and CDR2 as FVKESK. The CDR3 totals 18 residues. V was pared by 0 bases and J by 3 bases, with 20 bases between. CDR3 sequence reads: CASSQDPGDREFDYGYTF. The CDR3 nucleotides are TGTGCCAGCAGCCAAGATCCTGGGGACCGGGAGTTTGACTATGGCTACACCTTC. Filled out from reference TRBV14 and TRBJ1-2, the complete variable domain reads EAGVTQFPSHSVIEKGQTVTLRCDPISGHDNLYWYRRVMGKEIKFLLHFVKESKQDESGMPNNRFLAERTGGTYSTLKVQPAELEDSGVYFCASSQDPGDREFDYGYTFGSGTRLTVV.

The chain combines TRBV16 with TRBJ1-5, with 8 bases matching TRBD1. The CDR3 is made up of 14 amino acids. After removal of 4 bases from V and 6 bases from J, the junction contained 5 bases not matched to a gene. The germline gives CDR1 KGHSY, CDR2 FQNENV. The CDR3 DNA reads TGTGCCAGCAGCCCCCAGACAGGGGCTCAGCCCCAGCATTTT. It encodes CASSPQTGAQPQHF. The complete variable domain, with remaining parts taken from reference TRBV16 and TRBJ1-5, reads GEEVAQTPKHLVRGEGQKAKLYCAPIKGHSYVFWYQQVLKNEFKFLISFQNENVFDETGMPKERFSAKCLPNSPCSLEIQATKLEDSAVYFCASSPQTGAQPQHFGDGTRLSIL.

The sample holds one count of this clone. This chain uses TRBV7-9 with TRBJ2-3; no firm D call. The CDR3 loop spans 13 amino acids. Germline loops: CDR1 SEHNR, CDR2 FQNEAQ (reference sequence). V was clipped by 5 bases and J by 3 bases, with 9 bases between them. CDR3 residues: CASSDFPTDTQYF. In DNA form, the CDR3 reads TGTGCCAGCAGCGACTTCCCGACAGATACGCAGTATTTT.

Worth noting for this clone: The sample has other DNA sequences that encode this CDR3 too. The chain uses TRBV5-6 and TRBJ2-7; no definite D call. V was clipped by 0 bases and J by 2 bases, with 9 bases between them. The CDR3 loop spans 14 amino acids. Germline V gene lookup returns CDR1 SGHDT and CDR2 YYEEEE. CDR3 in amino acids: CASSLGVSTYEQYF. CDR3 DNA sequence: TGTGCCAGCAGCTTGGGAGTCTCGACCTACGAGCAGTACTTC.

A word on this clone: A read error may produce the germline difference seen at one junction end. The CDR3 region has the DNA TGTGCCAGCAGCGAAGAGCTGGGACTAGCGGGAGGGCCACCCTACGAGCAGTACTTC. Its translation: CASSEELGLAGGPPYEQYF. The V gene is TRBV6-1, the J gene TRBJ2-7, with TRBD2 identical over 16 bases. The CDR3 totals 19 residues. Germline V lookup: CDR1 MNHNS, CDR2 SASEGT.

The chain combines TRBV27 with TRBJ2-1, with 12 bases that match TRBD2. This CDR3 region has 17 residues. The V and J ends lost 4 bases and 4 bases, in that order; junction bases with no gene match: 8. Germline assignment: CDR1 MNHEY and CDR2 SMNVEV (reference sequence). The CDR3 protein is CASSSYLAGGWYNEQFF. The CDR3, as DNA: TGTGCCAGCAGTTCCTACCTAGCGGGAGGGTGGTACAATGAGCAGTTCTTC.